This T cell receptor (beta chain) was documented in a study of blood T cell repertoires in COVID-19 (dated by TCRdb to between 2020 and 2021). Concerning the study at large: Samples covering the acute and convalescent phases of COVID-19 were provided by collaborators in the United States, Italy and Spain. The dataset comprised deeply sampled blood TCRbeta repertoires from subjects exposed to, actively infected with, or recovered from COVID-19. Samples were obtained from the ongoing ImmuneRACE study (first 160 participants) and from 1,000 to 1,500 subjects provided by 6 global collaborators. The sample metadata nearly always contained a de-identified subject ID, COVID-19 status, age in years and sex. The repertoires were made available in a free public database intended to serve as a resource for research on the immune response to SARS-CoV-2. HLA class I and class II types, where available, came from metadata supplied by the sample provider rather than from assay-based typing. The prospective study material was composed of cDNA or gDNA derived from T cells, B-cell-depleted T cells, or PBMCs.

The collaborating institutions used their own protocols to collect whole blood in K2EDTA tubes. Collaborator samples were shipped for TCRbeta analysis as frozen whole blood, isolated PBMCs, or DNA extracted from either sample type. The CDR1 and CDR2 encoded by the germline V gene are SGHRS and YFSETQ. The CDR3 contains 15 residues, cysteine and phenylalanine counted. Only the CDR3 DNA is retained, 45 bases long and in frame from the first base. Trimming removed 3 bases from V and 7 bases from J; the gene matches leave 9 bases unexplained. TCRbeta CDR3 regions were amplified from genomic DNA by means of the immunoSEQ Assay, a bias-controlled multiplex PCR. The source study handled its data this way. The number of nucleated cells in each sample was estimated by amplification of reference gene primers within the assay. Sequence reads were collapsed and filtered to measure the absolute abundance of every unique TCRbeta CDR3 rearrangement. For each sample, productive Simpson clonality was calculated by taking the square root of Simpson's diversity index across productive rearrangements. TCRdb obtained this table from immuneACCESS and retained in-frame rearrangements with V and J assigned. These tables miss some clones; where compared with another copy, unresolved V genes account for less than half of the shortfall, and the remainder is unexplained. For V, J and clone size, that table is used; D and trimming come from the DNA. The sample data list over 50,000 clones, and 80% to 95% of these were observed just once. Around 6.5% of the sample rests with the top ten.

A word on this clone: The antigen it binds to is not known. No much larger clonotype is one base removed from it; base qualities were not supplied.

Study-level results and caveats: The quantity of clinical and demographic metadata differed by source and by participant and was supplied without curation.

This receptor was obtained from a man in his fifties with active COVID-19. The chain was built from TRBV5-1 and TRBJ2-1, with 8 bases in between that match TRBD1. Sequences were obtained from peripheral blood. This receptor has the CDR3 CASSSGGPGVNEQFF. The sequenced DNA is TGCGCCAGCAGCTCAGGGGGCCCGGGGGTTAATGAGCAGTTCTTC.